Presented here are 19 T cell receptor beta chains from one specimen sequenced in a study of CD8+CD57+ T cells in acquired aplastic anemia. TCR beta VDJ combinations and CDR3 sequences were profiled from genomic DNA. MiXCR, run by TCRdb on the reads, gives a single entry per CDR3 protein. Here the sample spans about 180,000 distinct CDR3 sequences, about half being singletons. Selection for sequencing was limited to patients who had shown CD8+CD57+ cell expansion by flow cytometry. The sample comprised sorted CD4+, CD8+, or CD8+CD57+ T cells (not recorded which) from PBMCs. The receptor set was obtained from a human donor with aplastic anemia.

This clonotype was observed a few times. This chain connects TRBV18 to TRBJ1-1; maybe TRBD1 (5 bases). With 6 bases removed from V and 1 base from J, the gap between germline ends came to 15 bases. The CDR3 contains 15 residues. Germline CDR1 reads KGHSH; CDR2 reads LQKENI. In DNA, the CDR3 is TGTGCCAGCTCCGCAGGGCACAGTCCGAACACTGAAGCTTTCTTT. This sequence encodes CASSAGHSPNTEAFF.

The CDR3 DNA reads TGCAGCGTTGCGCGTACCCCCGTAGAGACCCAGTACTTC. Its protein is CSVARTPVETQYF. The J gene is TRBJ2-5, the V gene TRBV29-1; D unresolved. This CDR3 comprises 13 residues. V was shortened by 4 bases and J by 4 bases, with 13 bases between the two germline ends. Looked up from germline, CDR1 is SQVTM and CDR2 is ANQGSEA.

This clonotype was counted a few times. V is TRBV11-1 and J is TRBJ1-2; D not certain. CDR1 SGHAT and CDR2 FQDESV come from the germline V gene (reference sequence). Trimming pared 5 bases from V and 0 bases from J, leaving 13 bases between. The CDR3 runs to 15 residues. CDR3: CASSVLHGTNYGYTF. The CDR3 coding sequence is TGTGCCAGCAGCGTTCTCCACGGTACTAACTATGGCTACACCTTC.

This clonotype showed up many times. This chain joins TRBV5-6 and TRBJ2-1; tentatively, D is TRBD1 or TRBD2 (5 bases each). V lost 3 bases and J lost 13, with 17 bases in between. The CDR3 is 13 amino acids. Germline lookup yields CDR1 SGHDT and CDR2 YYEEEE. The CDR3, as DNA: TGTGCCAGCAGCTCCCGGGACCGACAACCCCAGTTCTTC. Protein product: CASSSRDRQPQFF.

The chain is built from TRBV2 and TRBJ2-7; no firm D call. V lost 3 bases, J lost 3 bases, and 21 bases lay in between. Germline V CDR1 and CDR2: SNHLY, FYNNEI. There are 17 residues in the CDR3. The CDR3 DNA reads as TGTGCCAGCAGTGAGAGTCCTATGATTGTGCCATACTACGAGCAGTACTTC. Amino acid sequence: CASSESPMIVPYYEQYF.

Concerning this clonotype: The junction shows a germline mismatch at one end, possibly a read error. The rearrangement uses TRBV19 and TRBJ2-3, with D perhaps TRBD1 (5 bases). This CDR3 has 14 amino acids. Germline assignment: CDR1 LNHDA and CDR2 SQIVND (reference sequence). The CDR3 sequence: CASSQTASTDTQYF. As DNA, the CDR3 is TGTGCTAGTAGCCAGACAGCTAGCACAGATACGCAGTATTTT.

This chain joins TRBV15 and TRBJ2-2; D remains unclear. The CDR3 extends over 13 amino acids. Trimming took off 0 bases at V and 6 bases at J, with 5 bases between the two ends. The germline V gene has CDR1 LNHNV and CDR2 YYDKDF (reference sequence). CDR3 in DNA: TGTGCCACCAGCAGAGATACAGCCGGGGAGCTGTTTTTT. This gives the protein CATSRDTAGELFF.

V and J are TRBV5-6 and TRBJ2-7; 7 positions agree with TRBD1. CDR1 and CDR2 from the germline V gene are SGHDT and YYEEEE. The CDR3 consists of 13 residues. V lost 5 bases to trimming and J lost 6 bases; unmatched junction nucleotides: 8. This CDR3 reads CASSQDRVGEQYF. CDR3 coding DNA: TGTGCCAGCAGTCAAGACAGGGTGGGCGAGCAGTACTTC.

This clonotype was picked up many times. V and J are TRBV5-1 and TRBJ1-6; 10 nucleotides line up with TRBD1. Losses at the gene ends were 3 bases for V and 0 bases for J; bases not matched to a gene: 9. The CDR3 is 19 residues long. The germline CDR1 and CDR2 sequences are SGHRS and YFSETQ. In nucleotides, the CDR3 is TGCGCCAGCAGCTACGGGACAGGGGTTTGGAGCTCCTATAATTCACCCCTCCACTTT. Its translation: CASSYGTGVWSSYNSPLHF.

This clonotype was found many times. DNA of the CDR3: TGTGCCAGCAGCTCGGACCCGACGAGGACCCAGTACTTC. This sequence encodes CASSSDPTRTQYF. V and J are TRBV7-2 and TRBJ2-5; the D is unclear. The V gene's germline CDR1 is SGHTA and CDR2 FQGNSA. Trimming stripped 4 bases from V and 7 bases from J, with 13 bases between. The CDR3 is 13 residues long.

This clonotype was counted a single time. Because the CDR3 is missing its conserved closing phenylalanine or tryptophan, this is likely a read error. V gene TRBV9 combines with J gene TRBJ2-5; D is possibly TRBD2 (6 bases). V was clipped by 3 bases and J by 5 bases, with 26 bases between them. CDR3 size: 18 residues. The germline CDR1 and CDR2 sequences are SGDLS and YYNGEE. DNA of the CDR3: TGTGCCAGCAGCGCGCTCCCTACCGACGGGGGTGGCGGGGAGACCCAGTACTCC. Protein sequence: CASSALPTDGGGGETQYS.

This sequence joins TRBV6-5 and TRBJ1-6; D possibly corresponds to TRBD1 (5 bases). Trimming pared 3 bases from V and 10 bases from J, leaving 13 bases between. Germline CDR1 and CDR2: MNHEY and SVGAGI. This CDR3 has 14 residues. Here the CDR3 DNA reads TGTGCCAGCAGTTATGAGGCAGGGAGATCACCCCTCCACTTT. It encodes CASSYEAGRSPLHF.

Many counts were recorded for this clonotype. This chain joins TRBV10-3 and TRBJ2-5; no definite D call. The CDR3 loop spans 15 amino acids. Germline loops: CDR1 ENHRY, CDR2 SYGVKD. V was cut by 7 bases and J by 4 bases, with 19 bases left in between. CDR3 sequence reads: CAIKKDRRDGETQYF. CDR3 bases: TGTGCCATCAAGAAGGACCGCCGAGACGGAGAGACCCAGTACTTC.

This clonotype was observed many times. This CDR3 is CASSSPGGGANGYTF. In nucleotides, the CDR3 is TGTGCCAGCAGCTCTCCCGGGGGGGGGGCGAATGGCTACACCTTC. The chain uses TRBV7-9 and TRBJ1-2, with D possibly TRBD1 on 6 matching bases. Germline V gene lookup returns CDR1 SEHNR and CDR2 FQNEAQ (reference sequence). The CDR3 covers 15 residues. V lost 4 bases and J lost 6, with 18 bases in between.

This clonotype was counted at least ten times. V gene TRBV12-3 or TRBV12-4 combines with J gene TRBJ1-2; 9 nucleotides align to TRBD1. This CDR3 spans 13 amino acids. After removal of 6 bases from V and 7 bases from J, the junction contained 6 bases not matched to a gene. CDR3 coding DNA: TGTGCCAGCAGAGCTACAGGGGGCGGTGGCTACACCTTC. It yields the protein CASRATGGGGYTF.

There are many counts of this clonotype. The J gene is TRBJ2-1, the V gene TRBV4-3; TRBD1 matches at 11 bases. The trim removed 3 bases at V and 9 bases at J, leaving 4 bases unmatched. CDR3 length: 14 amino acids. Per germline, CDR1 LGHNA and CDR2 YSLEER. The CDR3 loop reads CASSQDRGLGEQFF. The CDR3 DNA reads TGCGCCAGCAGCCAGGACAGGGGGCTGGGTGAGCAGTTCTTC.

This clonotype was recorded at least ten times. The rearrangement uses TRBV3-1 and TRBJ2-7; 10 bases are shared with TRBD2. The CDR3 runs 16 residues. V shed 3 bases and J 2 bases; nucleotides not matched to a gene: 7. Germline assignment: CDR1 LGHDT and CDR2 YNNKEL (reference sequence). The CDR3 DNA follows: TGTGCCAGCAGCCACACTCTAGCGGGGGTACCCTACGAGCAGTACTTC. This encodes CASSHTLAGVPYEQYF.

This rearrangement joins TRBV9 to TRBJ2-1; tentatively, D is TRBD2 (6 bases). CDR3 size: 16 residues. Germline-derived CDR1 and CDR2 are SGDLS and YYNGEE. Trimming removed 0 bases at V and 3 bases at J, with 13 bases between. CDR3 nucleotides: TGTGCCAGCAGCGTAGGAATGGGGGGTCTCTACAATGAGCAGTTCTTC. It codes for CASSVGMGGLYNEQFF.

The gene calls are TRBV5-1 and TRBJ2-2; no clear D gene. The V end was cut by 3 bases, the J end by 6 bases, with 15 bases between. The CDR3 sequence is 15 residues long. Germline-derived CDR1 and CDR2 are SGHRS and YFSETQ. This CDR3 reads CASSSGPWGSGELFF. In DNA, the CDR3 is TGCGCCAGCAGCTCCGGGCCGTGGGGTTCCGGGGAGCTGTTTTTT.